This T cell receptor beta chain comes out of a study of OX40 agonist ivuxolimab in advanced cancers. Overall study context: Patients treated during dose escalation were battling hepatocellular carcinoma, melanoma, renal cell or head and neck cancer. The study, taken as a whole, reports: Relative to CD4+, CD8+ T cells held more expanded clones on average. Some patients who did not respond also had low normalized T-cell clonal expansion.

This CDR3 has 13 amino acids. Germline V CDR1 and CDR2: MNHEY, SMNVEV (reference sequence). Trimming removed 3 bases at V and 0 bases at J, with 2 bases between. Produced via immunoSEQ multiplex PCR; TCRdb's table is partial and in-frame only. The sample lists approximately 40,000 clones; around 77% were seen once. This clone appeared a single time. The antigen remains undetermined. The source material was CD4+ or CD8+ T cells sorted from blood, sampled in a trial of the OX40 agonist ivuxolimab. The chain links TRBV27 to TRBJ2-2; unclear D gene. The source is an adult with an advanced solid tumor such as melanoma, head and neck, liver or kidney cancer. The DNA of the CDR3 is TGTGCCAGCAGTTTCGCGAACACCGGGGAGCTGTTTTTT. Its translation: CASSFANTGELFF.